This T cell receptor beta chain was recorded in a study of patients and donors after allogeneic stem cell transplantation (dated by TCRdb to 2020 to 2022). The CDR3 numbers 14 residues from cysteine through phenylalanine. Here the CDR3 DNA is all that survives: 42 bases in frame from base 1. As encoded in the germline V gene, CDR1 is SQVTM while CDR2 is ANQGSEA. V ends up 7 bases short and J 8 bases short, with an unmatched junction base count of 9. This clonotype was counted only a few times. Which antigen it targets is not known. Within one base of it there is no much larger clone, and no base qualities were kept. Library preparation was by RT-PCR. Sequencing took place on a NextSeq 550. TCRdb itself trimmed the public reads at Q25 with fastp, ran MiXCR and retained productive beta chains. When rows share a CDR3 protein, they turn into one entry using the most common DNA and genes. The sample table holds about a million distinct CDR3 sequences, of which roughly 18% were seen once. 5% to 6.5% of the sample lies in the top ten.

The V and J segments used are TRBV29-1 and TRBJ1-4; a stretch of 11 junction bases matches TRBD1. The sample comprised blood, either unsorted or a sorted T cell fraction (not recorded which). The clonotype comes from a human donor who was either an allogeneic HSCT recipient or a stem cell or donor lymphocyte infusion donor (not recorded which). It is not recorded whose cells these are; they may come from a transplant donor. The DNA sequence follows: TGCAGCGCCCAGGACAGGGGGCGCGGGGAAAAACTGTTTTTT. Its product reads: CSAQDRGRGEKLFF.